This T cell receptor beta chain was retrieved from a study of cytomegalovirus exposure and HLA in healthy donors. Findings of the study overall: Roughly uniform sequencing depth across donors was assumed, possibly incorrectly.

Notes on this clone: The antigen remains undetermined.

This PCR relied on a set of 60 Vbeta primers and 13 Jbeta primers. The table came from immunoSEQ multiplex PCR; TCRdb's copy has only in-frame clones and leaves some out. The sample has about 140,000 clones; approximately 80% are singletons. The CDR3 is made up of 14 amino acids. Germline CDR1 GTSNPN, CDR2 SVGIG (reference sequence). With 2 bases clipped from V and 2 bases from J, the junction kept 3 bases outside the gene matches. This TCR was sampled from a male donor in good health and CMV-seropositive. Sequenced: PBMCs. The chain carries TRBV30 and TRBJ2-4, with 7 bases matching TRBD2. CDR3: CAWSISGSKNIQYF. DNA of the CDR3: TGTGCCTGGAGTATTAGCGGGTCCAAAAACATTCAGTACTTC.